Listed below are T cell receptor beta chains from one sample, sequenced in a study of T cell repertoires in ileal Crohn's disease. The table came from immunoSEQ multiplex PCR; TCRdb's copy has only in-frame clones and leaves some out. The sample contains roughly 18,000 clones, around 78% of which appear only once. Sequencing used ileal tissue. The receptors originated from an adult with Crohn's disease. Each CDR3 is given without its conserved first and last residue.

j_call	v_call	cdr3_aa
TRBJ1-2	TRBV11-2	ASSSGGEGSGYT
TRBJ1-1	TRBV12-5	ASGPQGANTEAF
TRBJ2-5	TRBV7-8	ASSPRQDTQETQY
TRBJ1-6	TRBV19	ASQQGASYNSPLH
TRBJ1-1	TRBV7-6	ASSSQGRNTEAF
TRBJ1-4	TRBV4-1	ASSPYRGPGILF
TRBJ2-7	TRBV10-2	ASSVGGLSYEQY
TRBJ2-3	TRBV19	ASSDGGRSTDTQY
TRBJ2-7	TRBV10-3	ATKRESSYEQY
TRBJ2-7	TRBV30	AWCREQGARLNEQY
TRBJ2-2	TRBV29-1	SSVTSNTGELF
TRBJ2-5	TRBV11-2	ASTRGSGYQETQY
TRBJ1-2	TRBV11-1	ASSFQGAHYGYT
TRBJ2-4	TRBV30	AWAQGLAKNIQY
TRBJ1-2	TRBV5-1	ASSPRAGSDGGYT
TRBJ2-2	TRBV7-2	ASSLAAVTGELF
TRBJ2-7	TRBV7-3	ASSLTMGSEQY
TRBJ1-6	TRBV7-8	ASSLEAGGSPLH
TRBJ1-3	TRBV2	ASSPTGTGNTIY